Described below is a single T cell receptor (beta chain) sequence and its context. This entry is derived from a study of blood T cell repertoires in COVID-19. CDR3 length: 14 residues. In germline, CDR1 is SGHVS, CDR2 FQNEAQ. The V and J ends lost 3 bases and 0 bases respectively, with 8 bases between them. This table comes from immunoSEQ multiplex PCR, and its TCRdb copy is limited to in-frame clones, with some not included. The table includes about 210,000 clones, 75% to 90% detected once. Sequences were obtained from peripheral blood. This clonotype originated in a woman between 70 and 85 years old with COVID-19, enrolled during active disease. V is TRBV7-8 and J is TRBJ1-1, with D unclear. DNA of the CDR3: TGTGCCAGCAGCTTCTCGAGGGTGAACACTGAAGCTTTCTTT. Amino acids: CASSFSRVNTEAFF.